Presented here are 2 T cell receptor beta chains from one specimen sequenced in a study of cytomegalovirus exposure and HLA in healthy donors. This PCR relied on a set of 60 Vbeta primers and 13 Jbeta primers. Clones were sequenced by immunoSEQ multiplex PCR, and TCRdb holds only the in-frame ones, with some missing. Of approximately 150,000 clones in the sample, roughly 10% were seen once. The sequencing input was PBMCs. Receptors were obtained from a male donor in good health and CMV-seronegative.

The rearrangement joins TRBV6-1 to TRBJ2-1; possible D gene TRBD2, 5 bases. This CDR3 contains 17 residues. Germline CDR1 reads MNHNS; CDR2 reads SASEGT. Trimming stripped 1 base from V and 0 bases from J, with 13 bases between. As DNA, the CDR3 is TGTGCCAGCAGTGAAGTGTTGAGAGGGAGCTCCTACAATGAGCAGTTCTTC. This codes for CASSEVLRGSSYNEQFF.

The rearrangement links TRBV13 to TRBJ1-6; TRBD1 aligns across 8 bases. Germline CDR1 and CDR2: PRHDT and FYEKMQ (reference sequence). The CDR3 has 19 residues. V gave up 5 bases and J gave up 1 base; unmatched junction bases: 13. Here the CDR3 reads CASSSQQTTGGSYNSPLHF. CDR3 nucleotides: TGTGCCAGCAGCAGTCAACAGACAACAGGGGGATCCTATAATTCACCCCTCCACTTT.